These T cell receptor beta chains were read from a single sample in a study of T cell responses to AZD1222 COVID-19 vaccine. Sequencing was performed with immunoSEQ multiplex PCR; in TCRdb, only in-frame clones are kept and a portion is missing. The sample has 75,000 to 95,000 clones, under 90% seen once. The sample here was peripheral blood, taken on day 0 of MenACWY control vaccination. These TCRs come from an adult in good health. CDR3s include the opening cysteine and the closing phenylalanine or tryptophan. The D gene is left open where the match is weak. The size entry is marked missing in some rows and otherwise reads once, few, many or a size class.

D	V	J	size	length	DNA	CDR3
TRBD1	TRBV12-5	TRBJ2-3	few	16	TGTGCTAGTGGTTTGGGAATGACAGGGGGCCCAGATACGCAGTATTTT	CASGLGMTGGPDTQYF
NA	TRBV6-5	TRBJ2-1	NA	15	TGTGCCAGCAGGATCGATTATAGCTCCTACAATGAGCAGTTCTTC	CASRIDYSSYNEQFF
NA	TRBV25-1	TRBJ1-6	NA	14	TGTGCCAGCAGACTACACGCGGGAAATTCACCCCTCCACTTT	CASRLHAGNSPLHF
NA	TRBV10-3	TRBJ2-3	NA	15	TGTGCCATCAGTGGGGTTAGCGAGAGCACAGATACGCAGTATTTT	CAISGVSESTDTQYF
TRBD1	TRBV6-5	TRBJ1-2	NA	14	TGTGCCAGCAGCCTGGACAGGGGGATCTATGGCTACACCTTC	CASSLDRGIYGYTF
TRBD2	TRBV9	TRBJ2-1	few	16	TGTGCCAGCAACGGACTAGCGGGGGGGCCAGGCAATGAGCAGTTCTTC	CASNGLAGGPGNEQFF
TRBD2	TRBV7-2	TRBJ2-5	NA	14	TGTGCCAGCAGCTTACTTAGGGCCGGGAGGGCCCAGTACTTC	CASSLLRAGRAQYF
NA	TRBV7-8	TRBJ1-1	NA	15	TGTGCCAGCAGCTCCCACCGGGGTGGGGGCACTGAAGCTTTCTTT	CASSSHRGGGTEAFF
NA	TRBV15	TRBJ2-2	NA	15	TGTGCCACCAGCAGAGATCTTGACGCGGACGGGGAGCTGTTTTTT	CATSRDLDADGELFF
NA	TRBV4-1	TRBJ2-2	NA	15	TGCGCCAGCAGCCAAGATCCCGCGTACACCGGGGAGCTGTTTTTT	CASSQDPAYTGELFF
NA	TRBV25-1	TRBJ2-7	NA	14	TGTGCCAGCAGTGAGGCCGGGGCCTCCTACGAGCAGTACTTC	CASSEAGASYEQYF
NA	TRBV19	TRBJ1-1	NA	13	TGTGCCAGTAGTATAGATATTCTGGGGGTAGCTTTCTTT	CASSIDILGVAFF
TRBD1	TRBV5-8	TRBJ2-7	NA	15	TGTGCCAGCAGCTCGCCGGGACAGGGCGTCTACGAGCAGTACTTC	CASSSPGQGVYEQYF
TRBD2	TRBV6-1	TRBJ2-3	NA	15	TGTGCCAGCAGTGAATCGGGGGGGCGATCAGATACGCAGTATTTT	CASSESGGRSDTQYF
TRBD1	TRBV10-3	TRBJ1-2	once	15	TGTGCCATCAGTGCGGATATGGACAGGCGCTATGGCTACACCTTC	CAISADMDRRYGYTF
NA	TRBV12-3/TRBV12-4	TRBJ1-2	NA	13	TGTGCCAGCAGGGCCGGGACCTTCTATGGCTACACCTTC	CASRAGTFYGYTF
TRBD1	TRBV3-1/TRBV3-2	TRBJ1-6	few	16	TGTGCCAGCAGCCAAGAGGGACAGGGGGCGAATTCACCCCTCCACTTT	CASSQEGQGANSPLHF
NA	TRBV4-1	TRBJ1-4	once	15	TGCGCCAGCAGCCAAGTTATGGGGAGGAATGAAAAACTGTTTTTT	CASSQVMGRNEKLFF
TRBD2	TRBV6-4	TRBJ2-7	many	15	TGTGCCAGCAGTGCCTTAGCGGGGAGCTCCTACGAGCAGTACTTC	CASSALAGSSYEQYF
NA	TRBV9	TRBJ1-1	NA	13	TGTGCCAGCAGCGTGACAGTGAACACTGAAGCTTTCTTT	CASSVTVNTEAFF
TRBD1	TRBV7-3	TRBJ2-1	few	16	TGTGCCAGCAGCTTAACTGGGACAGAACCCTACAATGAGCAGTTCTTC	CASSLTGTEPYNEQFF
NA	TRBV6-2/TRBV6-3	TRBJ1-5	NA	13	TGTGCCAGCAGCCACGGATCCAATCAGCCCCAGCATTTT	CASSHGSNQPQHF
NA	TRBV19	TRBJ1-4	NA	15	TGTGCCAGTACCACTGGCCGACAGATTAATGAAAAACTGTTTTTT	CASTTGRQINEKLFF
NA	TRBV6-5	TRBJ1-3	NA	13	TGTGCCAGCAGTTACACCGGTGGAAACACCATATATTTT	CASSYTGGNTIYF
NA	TRBV13	TRBJ1-2	NA	15	TGTGCCAGCAGCTTCCTATCGGGGGGACCTCTTGGCTACACCTTC	CASSFLSGGPLGYTF
TRBD2	TRBV7-6	TRBJ2-3	NA	16	TGTGCCAGCAGCTTAGGACTAGCCGGAGGCACAGATACGCAGTATTTT	CASSLGLAGGTDTQYF
NA	TRBV6-1	TRBJ1-6	NA	16	TGTGCCAGCAGTGAAGATCCGAGCTCCTATAATTCACCCCTCCACTTT	CASSEDPSSYNSPLHF
TRBD1	TRBV5-1	TRBJ1-2	NA	15	TGCGCCAGCTCTGCTGATCCGGGACAGAACTATGGCTACACCTTC	CASSADPGQNYGYTF
NA	TRBV10-3	TRBJ2-2	once	13	TGTGCCATCGGGGGATTGGAGGTCGGGGAGCTGTTTTTT	CAIGGLEVGELFF
NA	TRBV10-3	TRBJ1-4	NA	14	TGTGCCATCGGGGGCGCAGGGTCGGGGGAAAAACTGTTTTTT	CAIGGAGSGEKLFF
NA	TRBV24-1	TRBJ2-1	NA	13	TGTGCCACCAGTGGACAGGCGAACAATGAGCAGTTCTTC	CATSGQANNEQFF
NA	TRBV3-1/TRBV3-2	TRBJ1-3	NA	15	TGTGCCAGCAGCCGGGGGGGGCGCGTAGGTAACACCATATATTTT	CASSRGGRVGNTIYF
NA	TRBV15	TRBJ1-2	NA	14	TGTGCCACCAGCACCAAACAGACTAACTATGGCTACACCTTC	CATSTKQTNYGYTF
TRBD1	TRBV11-2	TRBJ1-6	NA	15	TGTGCCAGCAGCACAGGACAGGCATATAATTCACCCCTCCACTTT	CASSTGQAYNSPLHF
NA	TRBV7-9	TRBJ2-5	NA	16	TGTGCCAGCAGCTTACGCGAGCAGGGGATCCAAGAGACCCAGTACTTC	CASSLREQGIQETQYF
NA	TRBV2	TRBJ2-2	NA	13	TGTGCCAGCAGTTTGATGGCAACCGGGGAGCTGTTTTTT	CASSLMATGELFF